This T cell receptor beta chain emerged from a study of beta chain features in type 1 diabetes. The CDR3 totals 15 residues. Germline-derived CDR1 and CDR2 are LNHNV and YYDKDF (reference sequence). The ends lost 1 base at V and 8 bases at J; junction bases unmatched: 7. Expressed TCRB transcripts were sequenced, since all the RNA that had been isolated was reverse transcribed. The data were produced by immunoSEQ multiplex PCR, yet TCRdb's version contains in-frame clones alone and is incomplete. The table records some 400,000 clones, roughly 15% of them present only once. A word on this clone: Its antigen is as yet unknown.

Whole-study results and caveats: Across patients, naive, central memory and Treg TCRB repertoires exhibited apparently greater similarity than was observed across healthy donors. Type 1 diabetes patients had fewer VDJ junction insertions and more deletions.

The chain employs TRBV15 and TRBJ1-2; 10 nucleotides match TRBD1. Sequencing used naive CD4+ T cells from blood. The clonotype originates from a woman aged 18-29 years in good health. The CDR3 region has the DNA TGTGCCACCAGCAGAGGAGGGGACAGGGGCCTGGGCTACACCTTC. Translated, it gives CATSRGGDRGLGYTF.